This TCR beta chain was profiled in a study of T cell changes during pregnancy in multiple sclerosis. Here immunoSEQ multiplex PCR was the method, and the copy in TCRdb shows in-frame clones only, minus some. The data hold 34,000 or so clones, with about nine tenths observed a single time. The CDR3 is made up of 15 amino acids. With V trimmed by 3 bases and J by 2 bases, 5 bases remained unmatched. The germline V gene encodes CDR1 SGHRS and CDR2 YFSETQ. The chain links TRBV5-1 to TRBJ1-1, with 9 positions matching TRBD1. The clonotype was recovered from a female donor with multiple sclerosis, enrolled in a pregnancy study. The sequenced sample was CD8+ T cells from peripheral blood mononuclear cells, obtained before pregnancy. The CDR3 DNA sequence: TGCGCCAGCAGCTGGACAGGGGCGGTCAACACTGAAGCTTTCTTT. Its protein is CASSWTGAVNTEAFF.